This section outlines one T cell receptor beta chain sequence together with its context. The library labeled individual cDNA molecules by adding unique molecular identifiers to them. TCRdb itself ran the RACE reads through MiXCR, one entry per CDR3 protein. Among about 95,000 distinct CDR3 sequences listed, around 10% were seen once. The record originates from a study of human T cells and chemical hapten exposure. Time point in this sample: patch test 2, 6 weeks after DPC sensitization. Treatment here: therapeutic diphenylcyclopropenone sensitization with weekly scalp DPC. V dropped 2 bases and J dropped 6 bases, with 13 bases sitting between them. From germline, CDR1 is KGHSH and CDR2 LQKENI. This CDR3 has 14 residues.

This clonotype was obtained from a woman aged 40-49 years with alopecia areata. Some clones in this sample may be carry-over from other donors' samples. This sequence joins TRBV18 and TRBJ1-2; TRBD1 might be the D (5 bases). Sample: whole blood, taken in connection with sensitization to the hapten diphenylcyclopropenone (DPC). The CDR3 DNA follows: TGTGCCAGCTCACCATCTTATGAGGGGAATGGCTACACCTTC. It codes for CASSPSYEGNGYTF.